This T cell receptor (beta chain) was obtained from a study of PD-L1 blockade in urothelial cancer. Specified time point: pretreatment peripheral blood. Patient disease was locally advanced or metastatic urothelial carcinoma. PCRs each included synthetic TCR analog templates spiked in. The method was immunoSEQ multiplex PCR; TCRdb's version includes in-frame clones alone and lacks a portion of them. The sample holds tens of thousands of clones, roughly 79% seen once. With 2 bases removed from V and 3 bases from J, the gap between germline ends came to 23 bases. This CDR3 comprises 18 residues. CDR1 and CDR2 from the germline V gene are MDHEN and SYDVKM.

This receptor was identified in a man between 70 and 80 years old with urothelial cancer. The sequences come from PBMCs, collected around atezolizumab (anti-PD-L1) treatment. The genes are TRBV28 and TRBJ2-7; a possible D gene is TRBD1 (7 bases). The CDR3 DNA sequence: TGTGCCAGCAGTTTAGGGTTGAAACCAGGGGGGTCTGACTACGAGCAGTACTTC. This encodes CASSLGLKPGGSDYEQYF.